Below are 19 T cell receptor beta chains sequenced from a single sample in a study of Ad26.COV2.S vaccination and SARS-CoV-2 variants. This sample's treatment: roughly 20 received Ad26.COV2.S at low or high dose, single or two shots; several received placebo; per-sample allocation not given. Samples came from day 63 after the first vaccine or placebo injection. Assay: immunoSEQ multiplex PCR; the TCRdb copy retains only in-frame clones and omits some. The table records roughly 680,000 clones, 80% to 90% of them present only once. The sample here was peripheral blood, taken in a trial of Ad26.COV2.S vaccine versus placebo. The source is a person aged 18 to 59 who received the Ad26.COV2.S COVID-19 vaccine or a placebo.

This clone was counted once. The sample contains more than one DNA sequence encoding this CDR3. The J gene is TRBJ2-1, the V gene TRBV6-5; tentative D call: TRBD1 (5 bases). The CDR3 extends over 13 amino acids. V lost 2 bases to trimming and J lost 9 bases, with 11 bases between them. Germline CDR1 MNHEY, CDR2 SVGAGI. The chain's CDR3 is CASSYGAQGEQFF. CDR3 sequence (DNA): TGTGCCAGCAGTTACGGGGCCCAGGGTGAGCAGTTCTTC.

J is TRBJ1-6 and V is TRBV7-3; maybe TRBD1 (5 bases). Per germline, CDR1 SGHTA and CDR2 FQGTGA. Trimming removed 2 bases at V and 7 bases at J, with 9 bases between. The CDR3 runs 14 residues. CDR3 coding DNA: TGTGCCAGCAGCTTAGTAGGGGAGAATTCACCCCTCCACTTT. It encodes CASSLVGENSPLHF.

A single count supports this clone. The J gene is TRBJ1-5, the V gene TRBV6-5, with D possibly being TRBD1 (5 bases). The CDR3 is 14 residues long. The germline V and J ends were trimmed by 6 bases and 4 bases, with 13 bases remaining between them. Germline-derived CDR1 and CDR2 are MNHEY and SVGAGI. The CDR3: CASRPLGGNQPQHF. The CDR3 coding sequence is TGTGCCAGCAGACCTCTGGGGGGAAATCAGCCCCAGCATTTT.

This clone was seen just once. The chain carries TRBV27 and TRBJ1-1; no clear D. This CDR3 comprises 13 residues. V lost 5 bases and J lost 4, with 11 bases in between. CDR1 MNHEY and CDR2 SMNVEV come from the germline V gene (reference sequence). The CDR3: CASSLRVGTEAFF. In nucleotides, the CDR3 is TGTGCCAGCAGTCTTAGGGTGGGCACTGAAGCTTTCTTT.

The gene calls are TRBV6-5 and TRBJ2-1, with D possibly matching TRBD2 (7 bases). Trimming pared 8 bases from V and 6 bases from J, leaving 11 bases between. This CDR3 comprises 12 residues. Germline lookup yields CDR1 MNHEY and CDR2 SVGAGI. The CDR3: CASGRGGNEQFF. The CDR3, as DNA: TGTGCCAGCGGGAGGGGGGGCAATGAGCAGTTCTTC.

The chain has TRBV6-6 and TRBJ1-1, with D perhaps matching TRBD1 (5 bases). Germline lookup yields CDR1 MNHNY and CDR2 SVGAGI (reference sequence). Trimming shortened V by 6 bases and J by 3 bases, and 14 bases separated the two germline ends. The CDR3 loop spans 14 amino acids. In nucleotides, the CDR3 is TGTGCCAGCAGCCAGAGGGGCCGGGACACTGAAGCTTTCTTT. Its translation: CASSQRGRDTEAFF.

The chain has TRBV7-9 and TRBJ2-7; D unclear. Deletions cut 6 bases from V and 6 bases from J, with 12 bases between. CDR3 size: 12 residues. The germline gives CDR1 SEHNR, CDR2 FQNEAQ (reference sequence). The CDR3 loop is CASSPYPGEQYF. The CDR3 coding sequence is TGTGCCAGCAGTCCCTACCCGGGCGAGCAGTACTTC.

In its sample, this clone was seen once. The chain has TRBV12-3 or TRBV12-4 and TRBJ1-1; D not resolved. The CDR3 is made up of 13 amino acids. Trimming took off 2 bases at V and 2 bases at J, with 6 bases between the two ends. The CDR3: CASSLNSNTEAFF. CDR3 nucleotides: TGTGCCAGCAGTTTAAACAGCAACACTGAAGCTTTCTTT.

This chain joins TRBV5-1 and TRBJ1-1; tentatively, D is TRBD1 (6 bases). Per germline, CDR1 SGHRS and CDR2 YFSETQ. The CDR3 consists of 15 residues. V lost 4 bases and J 5 bases, leaving 18 bases between the germline ends. The CDR3 region has the DNA TGCGCCAGCAGCATACAGGGAGGTCGGACAACTGAAGCTTTCTTT. This sequence encodes CASSIQGGRTTEAFF.

The V gene is TRBV5-6, the J gene TRBJ1-1; no firm D call. The germline CDR1 and CDR2 sequences are SGHDT and YYEEEE. The CDR3 totals 14 residues. V gave up 4 bases and J gave up 7 bases, with 17 bases separating them. The DNA for the CDR3 is TGTGCCAGCAGCCCTCTTAGGGCGGATAATGAAGCTTTCTTT. Its protein product is CASSPLRADNEAFF.

The CDR3 is CASSEARRSEQYF. The CDR3 region has the DNA TGTGCCAGCAGTGAAGCGCGCCGGAGCGAGCAGTACTTC. V and J are TRBV6-1 and TRBJ2-7; D is ambiguous. The CDR3 has 13 amino acids. Trimming left V 0 bases short and J 6 bases short, with 9 bases between. Germline CDR1 is MNHNS and CDR2 is SASEGT.

The rearrangement uses TRBV6-5 and TRBJ2-7; D is perhaps TRBD1 (6 bases). The CDR3 totals 15 residues. V lost 6 bases and J lost 0, with 15 bases in between. The germline CDR1 and CDR2 sequences are MNHEY and SVGAGI. CDR3 loop: CASSATGTPSYEQYF. In DNA form, the CDR3 reads TGTGCCAGCAGCGCGACCGGGACACCCTCCTACGAGCAGTACTTC.

The rearrangement joins TRBV10-3 to TRBJ1-4; tentatively, D is TRBD1 (5 bases). CDR1 is ENHRY, CDR2 SYGVKD, per germline. The CDR3 runs 12 residues. The ends were cut back, 10 bases at V and 8 bases at J, with 14 bases in the middle. The CDR3 DNA reads TGTGCCACCCAGGCCGGGGGGGAAAAACTGTTTTTT. Protein product: CATQAGGEKLFF.

The CDR3: CASSVGAGGYEQYF. The CDR3 DNA reads TGTGCCAGCAGCGTAGGCGCGGGGGGCTACGAGCAGTACTTC. The chain uses TRBV9 and TRBJ2-7; 8 bases align to TRBD2. The CDR3 totals 14 residues. Per germline, CDR1 SGDLS and CDR2 YYNGEE. J was trimmed by 3 bases and V by 0 bases; bases with no gene match: 2.

This chain uses TRBV24-1 with TRBJ1-2; tentative D call: TRBD1 (6 bases). V was cut by 0 bases and J by 8 bases, with 15 bases left in between. The CDR3 totals 15 residues. In germline, CDR1 is KGHDR, CDR2 SFDVKD. Here the CDR3 reads CATSDLAQGPTGYTF. As DNA, the CDR3 is TGTGCCACCAGTGATTTGGCACAGGGCCCGACGGGCTACACCTTC.

The genes are TRBV5-1 and TRBJ2-3; TRBD2 matches 8 bases. After removal of 1 base from V and 0 bases from J, the junction contained 1 base not matched to a gene. The CDR3 extends over 15 amino acids. CDR1 is SGHRS, CDR2 YFSETQ, per germline. The CDR3 sequence: CASSLTSGSTDTQYF. CDR3 DNA: TGCGCCAGCAGCTTGACTAGCGGTAGCACAGATACGCAGTATTTT.

The gene calls are TRBV7-9 and TRBJ2-6, with D perhaps matching TRBD1 (5 bases). Trimming took 1 base from V and 2 from J, leaving 6 bases between them. The length of the CDR3 is 15 residues. From germline, CDR1 is SEHNR and CDR2 FQNEAQ (reference sequence). CDR3 protein: CASSLVGAGANVLTF. Here the CDR3 DNA reads TGTGCCAGCAGCTTAGTAGGGGCTGGGGCCAACGTCCTGACTTTC.

The chain is built from TRBV5-8 and TRBJ2-5, with unresolved D. This CDR3 is built from 16 residues. The germline V and J ends were trimmed by 4 bases and 4 bases, with 20 bases remaining between them. Germline CDR1 SGHTS, CDR2 YDEGEE. The CDR3 nucleotides are TGTGCCAGCAGCGACCTCGGGCACCCGACGGCAGAGACCCAGTACTTC. This sequence encodes CASSDLGHPTAETQYF.

The chain is built from TRBV7-9 and TRBJ1-4; the match to TRBD1 covers 8 bases. The germline CDR1 and CDR2 sequences are SEHNR and FQNEAQ (reference sequence). The CDR3 extends over 13 amino acids. The V and J ends lost 10 bases and 7 bases, in that order; junction bases with no gene match: 8. The CDR3 here is CATRQGLLEKLFF. The CDR3 region has the DNA TGTGCCACAAGACAGGGGCTCCTTGAAAAACTGTTTTTT.